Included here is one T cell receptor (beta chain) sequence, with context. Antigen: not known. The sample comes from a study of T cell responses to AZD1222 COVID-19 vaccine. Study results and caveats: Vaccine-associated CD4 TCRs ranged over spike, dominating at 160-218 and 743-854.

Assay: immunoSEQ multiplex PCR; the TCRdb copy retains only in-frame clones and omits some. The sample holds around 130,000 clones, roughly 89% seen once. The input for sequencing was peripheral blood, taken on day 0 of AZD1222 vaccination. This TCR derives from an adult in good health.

The CDR3 sequence: CATRQDRVDRAFF. CDR3 bases: TGTGCCACCAGACAGGACAGGGTGGATCGGGCTTTCTTT. V and J are TRBV15 and TRBJ1-1; 8 bases match TRBD1. Germline CDR1 is LNHNV and CDR2 is YYDKDF (reference sequence). J gave up 11 bases and V 6 bases, and 11 bases lay outside the gene matches. This CDR3 contains 13 residues.